Each of the 6 T cell receptor beta chains below was sequenced from the same sample in a study of low-dose radiotherapy and immunotherapy resistance in tumors. The time point is: after trial treatment. Treatment in this sample: LDRT plus nivolumab, ipilimumab, low-dose cyclophosphamide and aspirin (RACIN trial). With TRAV- and TRBV-specific primers, first-strand cDNA was made, covering the alpha and beta chains. TCRs underwent approximately 20 PCR cycles of amplification with a constant-region primer and V-primer adapter. MiXCR, applied by TCRdb to the reads, yields one record per CDR3 protein. This sample yields 95,000 to 100,000 distinct CDR3 sequences, of which around 21% are seen a single time; approximately 4% belongs to the top ten. The sample consisted of PBMCs, taken after low-dose radiotherapy plus immunotherapy. Every receptor here comes from a male donor with prostate cancer.

The gene calls are TRBV2 and TRBJ1-2; TRBD1 agrees at 9 bases. There are 14 residues in the CDR3. The trim removed 4 bases at V and 4 bases at J, leaving 4 bases unmatched. The V gene's germline CDR1 is SNHLY and CDR2 FYNNEI. This CDR3 reads CASSGDREGYGYTF. For the CDR3, the DNA is TGTGCCAGCAGTGGGGACAGGGAGGGCTATGGCTACACCTTC.

This clonotype was observed at least ten times. The J gene is TRBJ1-1, the V gene TRBV19; D remains ambiguous. Germline assignment: CDR1 LNHDA and CDR2 SQIVND (reference sequence). This CDR3 is built from 18 residues. V was shortened by 6 bases and J by 0 bases, with 23 bases between the two germline ends. DNA for the CDR3: TGTGCCAGTAGAAAAGGACGCTCCTCCGTGGGTATGAACACTGAAGCTTTCTTT. Its protein is CASRKGRSSVGMNTEAFF.

The sample holds many counts of this clonotype. The rearrangement joins TRBV4-2 to TRBJ1-3; 8 bases map to TRBD1. The germline V gene has CDR1 LGHNA and CDR2 YNFKEQ. The V gene end was trimmed by 1 base and the J gene end by 8 bases; junction bases not matched to a gene: 10. The CDR3 sequence is 16 residues long. CDR3 protein: CASSQGPGDRGDTIYF. The CDR3 DNA is TGTGCCAGCAGCCAAGGCCCGGGAGACAGGGGTGACACCATATATTTT.

This clonotype was detected many times. J is TRBJ2-1 and V is TRBV3-1; TRBD2 is a possible D gene (5 bases). Germline V CDR1 and CDR2: LGHDT, YNNKEL (reference sequence). The CDR3 is 16 residues long. The ends were cut back, 1 base at V and 0 bases at J, with 10 bases in the middle. The CDR3 region is CASSQASGSSYNEQFF. CDR3 DNA: TGTGCCAGCAGCCAAGCAAGCGGAAGCTCCTACAATGAGCAGTTCTTC.

The table lists this clonotype with many counts. This chain uses TRBV11-1 with TRBJ2-3; 7 nucleotides agree with TRBD2. The V gene end was trimmed by 5 bases and the J gene end by 12 bases; junction bases not matched to a gene: 8. This CDR3 is 12 amino acids long. CDR1 SGHAT and CDR2 FQDESV come from the germline V gene (reference sequence). CDR3 in amino acids: CASSPSSGVQYF. In nucleotides, the CDR3 is TGTGCCAGCAGCCCCTCGAGCGGGGTACAGTATTTT. The full variable domain, rest sourced from reference TRBV11-1 and TRBJ2-3, is EAEVAQSPRYKITEKSQAVAFWCDPISGHATLYWYRQILGQGPELLVQFQDESVVDDSQLPKDRFSAERLKGVDSTLKIQPAELGDSAMYLCASSPSSGVQYFGPGTRLTVL.

This clonotype was detected many times. This chain uses TRBV7-2 with TRBJ2-1; TRBD2 matches at 9 bases. Trimming removed 1 base from V and 3 bases from J; junction bases left unmatched: 4. The CDR3 covers 16 residues. CDR1 and CDR2 (germline): SGHTA, FQGNSA. CDR3 loop: CASSLVRLAVYNEQFF. In nucleotides, the CDR3 is TGTGCCAGCAGCTTAGTGCGACTAGCGGTCTACAATGAGCAGTTCTTC.